Reported below is one TCR beta chain. The antigen this receptor binds is unknown. Base qualities were left out, and no much larger clone turns up one base away. TCRbeta CDR3 sequencing was performed on sorted unstimulated T cells and on proliferating T cells recovered from mixed lymphocyte reactions. Fresh whole blood from around 11 HLA-typed healthy donors was used to isolate PBMCs. Unstimulated CD4+ non-regulatory T cells were FACS-sorted to map the origin of alloreactive clones. This entry belongs to a study of siplizumab effects on memory and regulatory T cells (dated by TCRdb to the late 2010s). A note on the overall study: The study examined how the anti-CD2 antibody siplizumab affects alloreactive T-cell subsets in allogeneic mixed lymphocyte reactions built from human PBMCs.

What the research found in general, with its limitations: The cumulative frequency of alloreactive sequences traceable to unstimulated CD4+ memory T cells was significantly reduced by siplizumab. The suppressive function of proliferating Tregs from siplizumab cultures was not functionally confirmed. Unstimulated naive T cells appeared to be more diverse than memory T cells, and naive cells seemed to make a substantial contribution to the alloresponse. Roughly 75-97% of proliferating CD4+ or CD8+ clones could not be assigned a naive or memory phenotype. In reactions with siplizumab, an average of around 70% of mappable alloreactive CD4+ clones were Treg-derived, compared with 25% to 30% in control reactions. Because sequences at frequencies below about 10^-5 were poorly captured, only a minor fraction of alloreactive clones could be mapped back to unstimulated subsets.

The V end gives up 2 bases and the J end 5 bases, leaving 10 bases in the junction not matched to a gene. The germline V gene provides CDR1 KGHSH and CDR2 LQKENI. From cysteine to phenylalanine, the CDR3 is 17 amino acids long. The read is trimmed to its CDR3 DNA, 51 bases read in frame from base 1. Library prep was done by the immunoSEQ multiplex PCR assay. Some 1.1 x 10^5 TCR templates per sample were assayed on the deep sequencing platform. Genomic DNA extracted from sorted T cells was the material used for TCRbeta CDR3 sequencing. In the source study's methods: The R programming language was used for clonal analysis of TCRbeta CDR3 data. Comparing unstimulated samples against CFSE-low samples taken after the reaction was how alloreactive CD4+ and CD8+ clones were defined. By matching sequences to the repertoires of sorted unstimulated Treg and non-Treg cells, each alloreactive CD4+ clone was assigned a regulatory or non-regulatory origin. The clones in this table, taken by TCRdb from immuneACCESS, are in-frame only. Not every clone is retained; where verified, under half of the shortfall comes from an unresolved V gene, and the cause of the rest is unknown. That table furnishes V, J and clone size, whereas the DNA furnished D and trimming. The sample data list about 120,000 clones, and around 95% of these were observed just once. Around 0.15% of the sample goes to the ten largest clones.

The source is a human donor in good health. The chain is encoded by TRBV18 joined to TRBJ2-3, and 10 bases in between align with TRBD2. The sequenced sample consisted of non-Treg CD4+ T cells sorted from blood. This specimen's cell subset or site label, per the study, means: FACS-sorted unstimulated CD4+ non-regulatory T cells. The CDR3 protein: CASSPIFTAGGQDTQYF. The DNA reads TGTGCCAGCTCACCAATCTTTACAGCGGGGGGGCAAGATACGCAGTATTTT.